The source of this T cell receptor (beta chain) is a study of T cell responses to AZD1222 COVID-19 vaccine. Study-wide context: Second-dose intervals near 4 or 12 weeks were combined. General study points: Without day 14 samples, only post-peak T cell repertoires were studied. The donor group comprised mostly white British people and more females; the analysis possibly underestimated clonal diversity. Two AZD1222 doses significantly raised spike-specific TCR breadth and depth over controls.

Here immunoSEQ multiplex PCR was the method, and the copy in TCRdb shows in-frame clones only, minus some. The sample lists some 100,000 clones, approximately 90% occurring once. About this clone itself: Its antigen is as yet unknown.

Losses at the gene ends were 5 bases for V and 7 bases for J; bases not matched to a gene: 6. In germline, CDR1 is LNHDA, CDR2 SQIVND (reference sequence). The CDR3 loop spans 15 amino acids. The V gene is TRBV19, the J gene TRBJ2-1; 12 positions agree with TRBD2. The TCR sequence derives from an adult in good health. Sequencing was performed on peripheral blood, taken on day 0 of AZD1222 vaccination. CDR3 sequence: CASSRGLAGTNEQFF. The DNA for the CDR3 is TGTGCCAGTAGTCGAGGACTAGCGGGAACGAATGAGCAGTTCTTC.